What follows are 23 T cell receptor beta chains derived from one specimen sequenced in a study of T cells in women clearing cervical HPV infection. Sequenced by immunoSEQ multiplex PCR; TCRdb stores in-frame clones only, minus some. The specimen's table records about 19,000 clones. The sequenced sample consisted of blood buffy coat. The receptors were sampled from a woman between 18 and 70 years old with a cervical HPV16 infection that either progressed to CIN3+ or cleared (not recorded which).

A note on this clone: Read data end 3 residues before the CDR3 end; the end is taken from the germline J gene. This rearrangement joins TRBV20-1 to TRBJ2-1, with 12 nucleotides matching TRBD2. The CDR3 loop spans 15 amino acids. J lost 5 bases, V lost 3 bases, and 5 bases had no gene match. The germline CDR1 and CDR2 sequences are DFQATT and SNEGSKA (reference sequence). This CDR3 is CSASTTSGGNNEQFF. The covered CDR3 bases are TGCAGTGCTAGTACGACTAGCGGGGGTAACAATGAG.

With respect to this clone: The read ends 3 residues shy of where the CDR3 ends; the end is completed using the germline J gene. V gene TRBV20-1 combines with J gene TRBJ1-2; TRBD1 matches at 8 bases. Germline V gene sequence: CDR1 DFQATT, CDR2 SNEGSKA (reference sequence). This CDR3 has 15 residues. J was trimmed by 2 bases and V by 0 bases; bases with no gene match: 5. The CDR3 spells CSARETGQENYGYTF. Incomplete CDR3 DNA: TGCAGTGCTAGAGAGACGGGACAGGAAAACTATGGC.

Remarks on this clone: Read coverage stops 3 residues before the CDR3 terminus; the germline J gene supplies the remainder. This CDR3 is also generated by other DNA sequences in the sample. The chain uses TRBV20-1 and TRBJ2-3; TRBD2 agrees at 16 bases. This CDR3 is built from 16 residues. Per the germline V gene, CDR1 is DFQATT and CDR2 is SNEGSKA (reference sequence). The trim removed 3 bases at V and 2 bases at J, leaving 2 bases unmatched. The CDR3 loop is CSARGTSGGATDTQYF. Partial CDR3 DNA: TGCAGTGCTAGGGGGACTAGCGGGGGGGCCACAGATACG.

The CDR3 bases that were read are TGTGCCAGCAGCCCACACCCCGGGGGGCGTCTCGAG. Translating gives CASSPHPGGRLE. The full CDR3 reads CASSPHPGGRLEQYF. This sequence joins TRBV11-2 and TRBJ2-7; tentative D call: TRBD2 (7 bases). Read data end 3 residues before the CDR3 end; the end is taken from the germline J gene. Trimming stripped 5 bases from V and 6 bases from J, with 20 bases between. Germline-derived CDR1 and CDR2 are SGHAT and FQNNGV. The CDR3 covers 15 residues.

To note about this clone: Sequencing ends 3 residues short of the CDR3 end; the germline J gene provides the rest. This chain links TRBV7-2 with TRBJ1-4; D gene ambiguous. CDR3 length equals 13 residues. Germline V gene lookup returns CDR1 SGHTA and CDR2 FQGNSA. The V end lost 3 bases, the J end lost 8 bases, and 10 bases lay between the germline ends. CDR3 amino acids: CASSFVEAEKLFF. Incomplete CDR3 DNA: TGTGCCAGCAGCTTCGTCGAGGCAGAAAAA.

On this clone: The read is 3 residues too short to cover the CDR3 end, so that end is filled in from the germline J gene. V is TRBV20-1 and J is TRBJ2-1; a weak D match, TRBD2 (7 bases). The CDR3 has 14 amino acids. The V end lost 1 base, the J end lost 6 bases, and 13 bases lay between the germline ends. Looked up from germline, CDR1 is DFQATT and CDR2 is SNEGSKA (reference sequence). CDR3: CSARVGGPVNEQFF. CDR3 DNA (partial): TGCAGTGCTAGAGTCGGGGGGCCTGTCAATGAG.

As to this clone: The read halts 3 residues ahead of the CDR3 end, with the missing end drawn from the germline J gene. The gene calls are TRBV6-2 or TRBV6-3 and TRBJ2-7, with a tentative D call TRBD1 (6 bases). The V end was cut by 5 bases, the J end by 4 bases, with 15 bases between. The CDR3 has 14 residues. From germline, CDR1 is MNHEY and CDR2 SVGEGT. The CDR3 protein is CASSRQGTGYEQYF. The sequenced CDR3 bases are TGTGCCAGCAGTAGGCAGGGGACCGGATACGAG.

To note about this clone: The junction shows a germline mismatch at one end, possibly a read error. The missing CDR3 end, 3 residues past where the read stops, is filled in from the germline J gene. The V call is TRBV20-1, the J call TRBJ1-6; 8 bases fit TRBD1. The CDR3 contains 16 residues. Germline CDR1 and CDR2: DFQATT and SNEGSKA (reference sequence). CDR3 DNA, as far as it was read: TGCAGTGCCAGAGGACAGGGCCTAATTAATAATTCACCC. Translation gives CSARGQGLINNSP. The whole CDR3 sequence reads CSARGQGLINNSPLHF.

About this clone: Read sequence stops 3 residues before the CDR3 end, and the germline J gene provides the missing end. The chain carries TRBV2 and TRBJ2-2; D unclear. The CDR3 contains 15 residues. The V gene lost 0 bases and the J gene lost 2 bases, with 7 bases spanning the gap. CDR1 SNHLY and CDR2 FYNNEI come from the germline V gene. CDR3 DNA (partial): TGTGCCAGCAGTGAAGCGCGAACCAACACCGGGGAG. This sequence encodes CASSEARTNTGE. The whole CDR3 protein is CASSEARTNTGELFF.

With respect to this clone: The CDR3 end falls 3 residues outside the read, so it is completed with the germline J gene. The rearrangement links TRBV2 to TRBJ1-1; D unclear. Germline V lookup: CDR1 SNHLY, CDR2 FYNNEI. V was trimmed by 4 bases and J by 5 bases, leaving 14 bases between them. This CDR3 region has 14 residues. The CDR3 region is CASSVEVPGTEAFF. The covered CDR3 bases are TGTGCCAGCAGTGTTGAAGTCCCCGGGACTGAA.

As for this clone: The read ends 3 residues before the CDR3 terminus; that terminus is restored from the germline J gene. V and J are TRBV20-1 and TRBJ1-2; D is undetermined. Trimming took 4 bases from V and 2 from J, leaving 11 bases between them. The CDR3 covers 13 residues. From germline, CDR1 is DFQATT and CDR2 SNEGSKA (reference sequence). The CDR3 bases that were read are TGCAGTGCTATTGATCCGGGGAACTATGGC. As protein: CSAIDPGNYG. The CDR3 as a whole reads CSAIDPGNYGYTF.

Comments on this clone: The sequenced fragment ends 3 residues before the CDR3 boundary, so the rest is inferred from the germline J gene. This chain links TRBV20-1 with TRBJ2-2; TRBD2 agrees at 7 bases. Germline CDR1 DFQATT, CDR2 SNEGSKA (reference sequence). V shed 5 bases, J shed 6 bases, and the junction held 9 bases outside the gene matches. This CDR3 has 14 amino acids. Incomplete CDR3 DNA: TGCAGTGCTCGGGGCCAGCGGGACGCCGGGGAG. The encoded protein is CSARGQRDAGE. The complete CDR3 protein is CSARGQRDAGELFF.

Remarks on this clone: The CDR3 end falls 3 residues outside the read, so it is completed with the germline J gene. This sequence joins TRBV5-5 and TRBJ1-2, with TRBD1 as a possible D gene (5 bases). Germline V gives CDR1 SGHKS, CDR2 YYEKEE (reference sequence). The V end was cut by 2 bases, the J end by 5 bases, with 10 bases between. CDR3 length: 13 residues. Partial CDR3 DNA: TGTGCCAGCAGCTTCAGGGCAGGGTATGGC. Protein: CASSFRAGYG. The entire CDR3 protein reads CASSFRAGYGYTF.

As for this clone: The CDR3 end is not reached by the read, which stops 3 residues before it; the germline J gene fills it in. The gene calls are TRBV7-9 and TRBJ1-1; D is possibly TRBD1 (6 bases). The CDR3 runs 15 residues. Germline CDR1 reads SEHNR; CDR2 reads FQNEAQ (reference sequence). V was trimmed by 1 base and J by 1 base, leaving 10 bases between them. CDR3 in amino acids: CASSLVPQGNTEAFF. CDR3 bases read: TGTGCCAGCAGCTTAGTACCACAGGGGAACACTGAA.

To note about this clone: The read terminates 3 residues before the CDR3 end, so the remaining end is supplied by the germline J gene. This rearrangement joins TRBV20-1 to TRBJ2-7; 12 nucleotides agree with TRBD2. CDR1 is DFQATT and CDR2 is SNEGSKA in the germline V gene (reference sequence). With V trimmed by 2 bases and J by 0 bases, 2 bases remained unmatched. This CDR3 contains 15 residues. CDR3 DNA (partial): TGCAGTGCTAGAACGACTAGCGGGGGCTCCTACGAG. Translating it yields CSARTTSGGSYE. In full, the CDR3 is CSARTTSGGSYEQYF.

As to this clone: The read gets to within 3 residues of the CDR3 end, and the germline J gene fills in the rest. V gene TRBV20-1 combines with J gene TRBJ2-1, with D tentatively TRBD1 (5 bases). The V end lost 0 bases, the J end lost 9 bases, and 18 bases lay between the germline ends. Per germline, CDR1 DFQATT and CDR2 SNEGSKA (reference sequence). This CDR3 is built from 15 residues. The CDR3 spells CSARDLRQWFGEQFF. The part of the CDR3 DNA that was read is TGCAGTGCTAGAGATCTACGACAGTGGTTTGGTGAG.

Worth noting for this clone: The CDR3 goes on 3 residues after the read ends, and that part is filled in from the germline J gene. The rearrangement joins TRBV5-1 to TRBJ2-5, with 7 bases that match TRBD2. V shed 5 bases, J shed 2 bases, and the junction held 12 bases outside the gene matches. Germline CDR1 SGHRS, CDR2 YFSETQ. The CDR3 is made up of 16 amino acids. The sequenced CDR3 bases are TGCGCCAGCAGTCGGGACCTAGCGGAATTTCAAGAGACC. Protein: CASSRDLAEFQET. The CDR3 in full is CASSRDLAEFQETQYF.

In terms of frequency, this clone is medium-sized. The sequence runs out 3 residues before the end of the CDR3; the remainder is reconstructed from the germline J gene. The gene calls are TRBV9 and TRBJ2-5, with unresolved D. The CDR3 is 15 amino acids. Germline V gives CDR1 SGDLS, CDR2 YYNGEE. Trimming removed 3 bases at V and 0 bases at J, with 12 bases between. CDR3 DNA, as far as it was read: TGTGCCAGCAGCGCAAGCCGAGACTACCAAGAGACC. Its translation is CASSASRDYQET. The CDR3, in full, reads CASSASRDYQETQYF.

A word on this clone: The CDR3 end lies 3 residues beyond the end of the read and is filled in from the germline J gene. The chain joins TRBV30 to TRBJ2-3, with D unclear. Germline V gene sequence: CDR1 GTSNPN, CDR2 SVGIG (reference sequence). The CDR3 has 16 amino acids. The V gene lost 0 bases and the J gene lost 2 bases, with 15 bases spanning the gap. This chain's CDR3 is CAWSVGQFGSTDTQYF. The DNA read from the CDR3 is TGTGCCTGGAGTGTAGGGCAGTTCGGATCCACAGATACG.

Comments on this clone: The read finishes 3 residues shy of the CDR3 end, and the germline J gene is used to complete it. This rearrangement joins TRBV14 to TRBJ1-6, with a possible D match to TRBD1 (6 bases). The V end was cut by 4 bases, the J end by 5 bases, with 15 bases between. This CDR3 spans 16 amino acids. The germline V gene encodes CDR1 SGHDN and CDR2 FVKESK. The sequenced CDR3 bases are TGTGCCAGCAGCCTAGCCAGACAGGCCAATAATTCACCC. This translates into CASSLARQANNSP. The complete CDR3 sequence is CASSLARQANNSPLHF.

For this clone: Read sequence stops 3 residues before the CDR3 end, and the germline J gene provides the missing end. This chain links TRBV12-3 or TRBV12-4 with TRBJ2-2, with TRBD2 matching 13 bases. The CDR3 is made up of 15 amino acids. Trimming removed 5 bases from V and 5 bases from J; junction bases left unmatched: 2. CDR3 amino acids: CASSKGLAGTGELFF. Partial CDR3 DNA: TGTGCCAGCAGTAAGGGACTAGCGGGGACCGGGGAG.

The CDR3 loop is CATSRRTGSTGELFF. The covered CDR3 bases are TGTGCCACCAGCCGGAGGACAGGGTCCACCGGGGAG. This chain uses TRBV15 with TRBJ2-2; TRBD1 aligns across 8 bases. The sequenced fragment ends 3 residues before the CDR3 boundary, so the rest is inferred from the germline J gene. The V and J ends lost 5 bases and 4 bases, in that order; junction bases with no gene match: 6. This CDR3 is built from 15 residues. Germline values: CDR1 LNHNV, CDR2 YYDKDF (reference sequence).

As for this clone: The read ends 3 residues early relative to the CDR3; the germline J gene fills the gap. The gene calls are TRBV6-2 or TRBV6-3 and TRBJ2-5; possibly TRBD2 for D (6 bases). Germline V gene lookup returns CDR1 MNHEY and CDR2 SVGEGT. V was trimmed by 4 bases and J by 0 bases, leaving 18 bases between them. There are 17 residues in the CDR3. The sequenced part of the CDR3 DNA is TGTGCCAGCAGTTCGCCGGGGGAGGCTTCGTACCAAGAGACC. Translated: CASSSPGEASYQET. The entire CDR3 sequence reads CASSSPGEASYQETQYF.